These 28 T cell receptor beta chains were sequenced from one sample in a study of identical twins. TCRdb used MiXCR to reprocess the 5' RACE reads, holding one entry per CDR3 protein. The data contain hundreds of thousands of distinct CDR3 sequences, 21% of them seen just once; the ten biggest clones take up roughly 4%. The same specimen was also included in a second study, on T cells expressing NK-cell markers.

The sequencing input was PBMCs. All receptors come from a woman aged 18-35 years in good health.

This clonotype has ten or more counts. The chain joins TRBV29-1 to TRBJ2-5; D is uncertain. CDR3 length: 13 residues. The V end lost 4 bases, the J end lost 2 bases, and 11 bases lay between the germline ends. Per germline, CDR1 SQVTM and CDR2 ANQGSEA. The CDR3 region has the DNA TGCAGCGTTGTTATTTCGGCTCAAGAGACCCAGTACTTC. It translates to CSVVISAQETQYF.

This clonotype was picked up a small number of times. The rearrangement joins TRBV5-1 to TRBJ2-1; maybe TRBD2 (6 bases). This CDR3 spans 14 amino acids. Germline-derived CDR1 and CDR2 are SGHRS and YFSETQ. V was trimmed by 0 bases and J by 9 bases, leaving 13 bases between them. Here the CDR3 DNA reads TGCGCCAGCAGCTTGGCGGCGGGGTCAGGTGAGCAGTTCTTC. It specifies CASSLAAGSGEQFF.

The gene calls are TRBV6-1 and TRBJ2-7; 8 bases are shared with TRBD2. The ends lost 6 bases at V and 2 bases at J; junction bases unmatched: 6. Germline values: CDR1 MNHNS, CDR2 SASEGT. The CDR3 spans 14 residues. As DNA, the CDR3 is TGTGCCAGCAGGATTAGCGGGGCCACCTACGAGCAGTACTTC. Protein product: CASRISGATYEQYF.

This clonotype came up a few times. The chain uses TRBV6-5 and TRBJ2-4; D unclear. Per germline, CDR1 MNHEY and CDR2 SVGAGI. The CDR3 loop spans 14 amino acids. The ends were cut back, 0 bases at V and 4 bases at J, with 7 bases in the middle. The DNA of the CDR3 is TGTGCCAGCAGTTACTCGAGTGGGAAAAACATTCAGTACTTC. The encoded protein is CASSYSSGKNIQYF.

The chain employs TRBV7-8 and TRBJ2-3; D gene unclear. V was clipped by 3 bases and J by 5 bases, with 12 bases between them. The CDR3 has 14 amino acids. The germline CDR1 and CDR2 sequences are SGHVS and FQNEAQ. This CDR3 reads CASSFGRWEDTQYF. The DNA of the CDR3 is TGTGCCAGCAGCTTCGGCCGGTGGGAAGATACGCAGTATTTT.

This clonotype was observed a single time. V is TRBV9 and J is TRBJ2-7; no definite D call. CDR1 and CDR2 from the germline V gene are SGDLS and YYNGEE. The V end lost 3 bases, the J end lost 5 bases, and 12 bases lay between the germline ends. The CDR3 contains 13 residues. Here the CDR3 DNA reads TGTGCCAGCAGCGCTGGGTCCCAAGACGAGCAGTACTTC. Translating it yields CASSAGSQDEQYF.

In DNA, the CDR3 is TGTGCCAGCACCCCACCCCTGACTCATACAGATACGCAGTATTTT. Translation gives CASTPPLTHTDTQYF. This sequence joins TRBV7-9 and TRBJ2-3, with no clear D. CDR3 length equals 15 residues. Trimming cost V 7 bases and J 3 bases, with 17 bases left between them. The germline V gene encodes CDR1 SEHNR and CDR2 FQNEAQ (reference sequence).

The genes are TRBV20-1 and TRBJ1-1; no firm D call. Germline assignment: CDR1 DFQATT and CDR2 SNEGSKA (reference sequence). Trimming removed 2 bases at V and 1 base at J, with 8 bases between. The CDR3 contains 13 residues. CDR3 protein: CSARISPNTEAFF. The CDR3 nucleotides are TGCAGTGCTAGAATTTCCCCGAACACTGAAGCTTTCTTT.

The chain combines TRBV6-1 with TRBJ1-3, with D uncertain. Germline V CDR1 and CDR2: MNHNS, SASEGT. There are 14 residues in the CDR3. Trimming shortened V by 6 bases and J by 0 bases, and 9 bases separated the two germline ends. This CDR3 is CASSPPGSGNTIYF. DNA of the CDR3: TGTGCCAGCAGCCCCCCCGGCTCTGGAAACACCATATATTTT.

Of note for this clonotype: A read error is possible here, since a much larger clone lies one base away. Here the CDR3 reads CASREDGALGELFF. The CDR3 DNA reads as TGCGCCAGCAGAGAGGATGGGGCCCTGGGGGAGCTGTTTTTT. This rearrangement joins TRBV10-2 to TRBJ2-2, with D maybe TRBD1 (5 bases). This CDR3 spans 14 amino acids. Germline V gene lookup returns CDR1 WSHSY and CDR2 SAAADI. Trimming cost V 6 bases and J 8 bases, with 16 bases left between them.

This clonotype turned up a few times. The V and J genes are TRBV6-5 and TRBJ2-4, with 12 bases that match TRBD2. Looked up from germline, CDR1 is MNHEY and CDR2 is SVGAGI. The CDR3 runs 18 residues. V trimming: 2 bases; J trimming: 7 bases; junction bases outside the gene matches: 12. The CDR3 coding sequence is TGTGCCAGCAGTTACGGGGCTAGCGGGGGGGGCGTAGTTAACATTCAGTACTTC. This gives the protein CASSYGASGGGVVNIQYF.

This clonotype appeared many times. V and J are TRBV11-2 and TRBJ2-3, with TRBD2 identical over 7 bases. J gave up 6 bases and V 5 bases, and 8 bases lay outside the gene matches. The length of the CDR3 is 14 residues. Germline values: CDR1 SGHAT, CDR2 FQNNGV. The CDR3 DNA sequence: TGTGCCAGCAGCCCCCTCGGGAGGTCTGATACGCAGTATTTT. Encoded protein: CASSPLGRSDTQYF.

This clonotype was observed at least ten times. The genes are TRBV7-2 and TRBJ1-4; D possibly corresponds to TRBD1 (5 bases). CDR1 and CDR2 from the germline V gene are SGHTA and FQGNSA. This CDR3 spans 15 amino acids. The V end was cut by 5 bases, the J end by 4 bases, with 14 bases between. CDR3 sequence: CASSRGGAYNEKLFF. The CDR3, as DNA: TGTGCCAGCAGCAGGGGTGGGGCATATAATGAAAAACTGTTTTTT.

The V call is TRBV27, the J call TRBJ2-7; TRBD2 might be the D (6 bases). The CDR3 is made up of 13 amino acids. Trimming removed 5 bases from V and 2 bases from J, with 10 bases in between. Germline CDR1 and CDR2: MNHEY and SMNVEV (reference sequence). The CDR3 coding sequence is TGTGCCAGCAGTGACCGCGGGGCCTACGAGCAGTACTTC. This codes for CASSDRGAYEQYF.

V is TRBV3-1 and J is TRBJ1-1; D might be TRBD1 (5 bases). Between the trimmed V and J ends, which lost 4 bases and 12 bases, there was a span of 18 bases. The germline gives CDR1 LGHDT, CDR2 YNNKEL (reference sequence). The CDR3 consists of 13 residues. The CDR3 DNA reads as TGTGCCAGCAGCCCCTCCCGGGACGCTGGGACTTTCTTT. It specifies CASSPSRDAGTFF.

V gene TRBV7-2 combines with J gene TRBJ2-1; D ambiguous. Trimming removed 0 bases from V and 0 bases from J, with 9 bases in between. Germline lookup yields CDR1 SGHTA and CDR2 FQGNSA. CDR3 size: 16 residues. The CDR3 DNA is TGTGCCAGCAGCTTAGCCGGAATGATCTCCTACAATGAGCAGTTCTTC. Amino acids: CASSLAGMISYNEQFF.

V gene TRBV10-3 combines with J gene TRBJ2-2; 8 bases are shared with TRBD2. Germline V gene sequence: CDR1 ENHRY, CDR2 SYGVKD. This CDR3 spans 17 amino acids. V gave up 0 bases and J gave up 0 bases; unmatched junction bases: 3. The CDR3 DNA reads TGTGCCATCAGTGAGTCGAGACTAGCGCCGAACACCGGGGAGCTGTTTTTT. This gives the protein CAISESRLAPNTGELFF.

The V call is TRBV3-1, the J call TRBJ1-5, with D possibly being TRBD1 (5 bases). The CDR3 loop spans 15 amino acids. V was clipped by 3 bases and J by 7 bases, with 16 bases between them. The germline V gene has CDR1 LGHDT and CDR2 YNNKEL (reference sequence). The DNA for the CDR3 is TGTGCCAGCAGCCACGGGCAGGGAGGGAACCAGCCCCAGCATTTT. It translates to CASSHGQGGNQPQHF.

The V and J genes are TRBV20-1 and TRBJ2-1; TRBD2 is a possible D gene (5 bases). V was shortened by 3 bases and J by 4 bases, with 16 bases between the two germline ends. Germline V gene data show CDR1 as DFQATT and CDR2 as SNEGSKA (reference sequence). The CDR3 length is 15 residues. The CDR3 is CSARPTRWGYNEQFF. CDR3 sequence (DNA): TGCAGTGCTAGGCCAACTAGGTGGGGTTACAATGAGCAGTTCTTC.

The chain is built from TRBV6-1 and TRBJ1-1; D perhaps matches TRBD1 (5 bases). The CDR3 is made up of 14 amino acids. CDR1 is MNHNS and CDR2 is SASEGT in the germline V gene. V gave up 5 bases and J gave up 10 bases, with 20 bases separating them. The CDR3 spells CASSPLRGNVGAFF. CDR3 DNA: TGTGCCAGCAGTCCCCTCCGGGGGAATGTAGGAGCTTTCTTT.

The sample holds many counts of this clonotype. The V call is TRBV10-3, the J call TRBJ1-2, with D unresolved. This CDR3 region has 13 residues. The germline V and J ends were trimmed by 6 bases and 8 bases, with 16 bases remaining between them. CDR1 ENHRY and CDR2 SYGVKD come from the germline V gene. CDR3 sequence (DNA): TGTGCCATCAGGGACGACGGATTGGGAGGCTACACCTTC. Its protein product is CAIRDDGLGGYTF.

DNA for the CDR3: TGCGCCAGCAGTGAGAGGGCAAATTCACCCCTCCACTTT. It encodes CASSERANSPLHF. The J gene is TRBJ1-6, the V gene TRBV10-2; D gene uncertain. V was clipped by 2 bases and J by 7 bases, with 6 bases between them. The CDR3 is 13 residues long. Germline loops: CDR1 WSHSY, CDR2 SAAADI.

The CDR3 DNA sequence: TGCAGTGCCACAGGCTTCGCGGGGATGGAGACCCAGTACTTC. Translated: CSATGFAGMETQYF. The chain joins TRBV20-1 to TRBJ2-5; a possible D gene is TRBD2 (6 bases). Per the germline V gene, CDR1 is DFQATT and CDR2 is SNEGSKA (reference sequence). This CDR3 region has 14 residues. Trimming left V 6 bases short and J 5 bases short, with 19 bases between.

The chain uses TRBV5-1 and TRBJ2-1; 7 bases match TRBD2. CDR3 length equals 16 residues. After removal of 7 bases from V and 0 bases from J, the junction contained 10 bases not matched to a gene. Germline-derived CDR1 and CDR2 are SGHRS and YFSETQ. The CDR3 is CASEREAGLSYNEQFF. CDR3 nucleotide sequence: TGCGCCAGCGAACGGGAGGCGGGCCTCTCCTACAATGAGCAGTTCTTC.

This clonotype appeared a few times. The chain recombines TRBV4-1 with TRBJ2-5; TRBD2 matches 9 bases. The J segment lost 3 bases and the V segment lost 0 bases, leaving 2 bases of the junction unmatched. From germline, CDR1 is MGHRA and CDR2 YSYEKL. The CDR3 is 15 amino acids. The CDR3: CASSQERTSEETQYF. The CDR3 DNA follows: TGCGCCAGCAGCCAAGAAAGGACTAGCGAAGAGACCCAGTACTTC.

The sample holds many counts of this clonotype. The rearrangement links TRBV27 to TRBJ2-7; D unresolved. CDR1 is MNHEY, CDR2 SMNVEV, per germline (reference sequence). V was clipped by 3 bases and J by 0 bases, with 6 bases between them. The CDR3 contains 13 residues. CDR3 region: CASSLHHSYEQYF. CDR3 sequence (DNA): TGTGCCAGCAGTTTGCATCACTCCTACGAGCAGTACTTC.

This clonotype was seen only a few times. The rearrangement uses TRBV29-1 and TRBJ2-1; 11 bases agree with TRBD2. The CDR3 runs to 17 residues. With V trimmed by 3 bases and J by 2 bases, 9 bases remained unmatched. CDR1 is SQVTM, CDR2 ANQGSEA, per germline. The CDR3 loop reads CSVDKLAGEGAYNEQFF. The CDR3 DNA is TGCAGCGTTGATAAACTAGCGGGAGAAGGGGCCTACAATGAGCAGTTCTTC.

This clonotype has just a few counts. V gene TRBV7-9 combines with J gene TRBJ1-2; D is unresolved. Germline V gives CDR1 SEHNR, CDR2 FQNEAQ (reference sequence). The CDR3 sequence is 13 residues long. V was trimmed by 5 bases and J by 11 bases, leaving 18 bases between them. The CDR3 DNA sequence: TGTGCCAGCAGCCCGCAATTATATCAGCCTTACACCTTC. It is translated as CASSPQLYQPYTF. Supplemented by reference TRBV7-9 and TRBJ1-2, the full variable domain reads DTGVSQNPRHKITKRGQNVTFRCDPISEHNRLYWYRQTLGQGPEFLTYFQNEAQLEKSRLLSDRFSAERPKGSFSTLEIQRTEQGDSAMYLCASSPQLYQPYTFGSGTRLTVV.